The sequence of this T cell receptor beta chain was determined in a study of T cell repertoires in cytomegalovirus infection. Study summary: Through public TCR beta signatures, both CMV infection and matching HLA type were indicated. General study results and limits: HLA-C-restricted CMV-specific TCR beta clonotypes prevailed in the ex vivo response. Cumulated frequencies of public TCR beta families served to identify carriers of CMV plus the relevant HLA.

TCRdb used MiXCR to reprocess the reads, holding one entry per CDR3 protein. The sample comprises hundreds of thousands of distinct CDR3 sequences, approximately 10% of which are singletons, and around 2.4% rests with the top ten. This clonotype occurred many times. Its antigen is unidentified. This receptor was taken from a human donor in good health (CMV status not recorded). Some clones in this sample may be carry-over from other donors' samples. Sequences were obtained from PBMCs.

In DNA form, the CDR3 reads TGTGCCAGCAGCTTAGCGGGGACAGGGGTAAATCAGCCCCAGCATTTT. The encoded protein is CASSLAGTGVNQPQHF. V gene TRBV7-2 combines with J gene TRBJ1-5, with 10 positions matching TRBD1. Germline CDR1 is SGHTA and CDR2 is FQGNSA. Losses at the gene ends were 0 bases for V and 4 bases for J; bases not matched to a gene: 3. The CDR3 has 16 residues.